What follows is one T cell receptor (beta chain) and its context. The method was immunoSEQ multiplex PCR; TCRdb's version includes in-frame clones alone and lacks a portion of them. The table includes approximately 300,000 clones, 90% to 95% detected once. These data are taken from a study of blood T cell repertoires in COVID-19. Individuals aged about 18 to 89 years were recruited from fewer than 30 US areas. Participants had their cohort set by participant-reported clinical history. Trimming left V 2 bases short and J 3 bases short, with 16 bases between. Germline V gene data show CDR1 as KGHSH and CDR2 as LQKENI. CDR3 length: 17 amino acids.

The chain employs TRBV18 and TRBJ2-2; D perhaps matches TRBD1 (6 bases). The sequencing input was PBMCs or T cells enriched from blood (not recorded which). This TCR derives from a woman in her 30s who had been exposed to COVID-19. The CDR3 DNA follows: TGTGCCAGCTCACCAACCCTCAGGGGAATTTACACCGGGGAGCTGTTTTTT. It codes for CASSPTLRGIYTGELFF.